This T cell receptor (beta chain) derives from a study of T cells in Graves' hyperthyroidism and ophthalmopathy. About the research overall: Prior to any treatment, at the point of initial diagnosis, peripheral blood was collected. Broader study findings: Ophthalmopathy was separated from stable hyperthyroidism by a 13 V-J model.

The ends were cut back, 0 bases at V and 8 bases at J, with 19 bases in the middle. The germline V gene has CDR1 MNHEY and CDR2 SVGEGT. The CDR3 loop spans 16 amino acids. Remarks on this clonotype: Antigen specificity is unknown.

It was RNA transcripts that yielded the amplified TCR beta CDR3 regions. First-round RT-PCR with HTBI primers amplified the TCR CDR3 region. MiXCR, applied by TCRdb to the multiplex PCR reads, yields one record per CDR3 protein. This sample has about 720,000 distinct CDR3 sequences, with about 17% found just once. Uncontrolled infections, other autoimmune diseases, pregnancy or lactation led to exclusion of patients. Material: blood. This clonotype was sampled from a man in his late teens or twenties with Graves' hyperthyroidism. The chain employs TRBV6-2 or TRBV6-3 and TRBJ1-2; possible D gene TRBD1, 5 bases. The CDR3 nucleotides read TGTGCCAGCAGTTACTCGCGGACGGTGGGGCATGACGGCTACACCTTC. Translating gives CASSYSRTVGHDGYTF.